The T cell receptor beta chain under discussion was sequenced for a study of blood T cell repertoires in COVID-19. Only one count was recorded for this clone. Profiling relied on immunoSEQ multiplex PCR, and the TCRdb table lists in-frame clones only, not all of them. Of about 70,000 clones listed, around 90% were seen once; the top ten hold 29%. Germline V gene sequence: CDR1 SGHDT, CDR2 YYEEEE. The CDR3 runs to 16 residues. V dropped 4 bases and J dropped 8 bases, with 19 bases sitting between them. This TCR was sampled from a woman of 80 years or more with active or convalescent COVID-19. The sample comprised peripheral blood. The chain uses TRBV5-6 and TRBJ1-6, with D perhaps matching TRBD1 (6 bases). For the CDR3, the DNA is TGTGCCAGCAGCCGATACACAGGGAAGGATGATTCACCCCTCCACTTT. Residues: CASSRYTGKDDSPLHF.